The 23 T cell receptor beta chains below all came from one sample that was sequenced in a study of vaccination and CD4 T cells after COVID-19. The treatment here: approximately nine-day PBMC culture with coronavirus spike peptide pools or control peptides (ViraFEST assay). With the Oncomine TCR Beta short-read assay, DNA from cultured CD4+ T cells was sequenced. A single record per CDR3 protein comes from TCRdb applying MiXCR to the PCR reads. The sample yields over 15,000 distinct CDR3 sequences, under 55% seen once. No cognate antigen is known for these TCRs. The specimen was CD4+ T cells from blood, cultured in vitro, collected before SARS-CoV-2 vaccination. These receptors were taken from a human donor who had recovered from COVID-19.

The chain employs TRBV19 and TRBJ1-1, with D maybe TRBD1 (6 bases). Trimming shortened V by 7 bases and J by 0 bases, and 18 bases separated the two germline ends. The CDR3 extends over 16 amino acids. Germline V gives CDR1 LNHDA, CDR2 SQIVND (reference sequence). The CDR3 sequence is CASMGGRGTLNTEAFF. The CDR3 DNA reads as TGTGCCAGTATGGGGGGAAGGGGGACTCTGAACACTGAAGCTTTCTTT. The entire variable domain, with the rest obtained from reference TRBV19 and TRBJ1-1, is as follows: DGGITQSPKYLFRKEGQNVTLSCEQNLNHDAMYWYRQDPGQGLRLIYYSQIVNDFQKGDIAEGYSVSREKKESFPLTVTSAQKNPTAFYLCASMGGRGTLNTEAFFGQGTRLTVV.

The CDR3 loop reads CASTQTGEDEKLFF. The CDR3 bases are TGTGCCAGCACCCAAACAGGGGAGGATGAAAAACTGTTTTTT. V usage is TRBV7-2 and J usage is TRBJ1-4, with 7 bases fitting TRBD1. Looked up from germline, CDR1 is SGHTA and CDR2 is FQGNSA. This CDR3 spans 14 amino acids. After removal of 7 bases from V and 6 bases from J, the junction contained 8 bases not matched to a gene.

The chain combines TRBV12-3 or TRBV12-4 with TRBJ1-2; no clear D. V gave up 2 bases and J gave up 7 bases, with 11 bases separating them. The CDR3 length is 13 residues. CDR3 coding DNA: TGTGCCAGCAGTTTAACGCAAGGGCTTGGCTACACCTTC. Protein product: CASSLTQGLGYTF.

The CDR3 nucleotides read TGTGCCAGCAGCAGGACGGGACTAGCGGGATTGAGCACAGATACGCAGTATTTT. It encodes CASSRTGLAGLSTDTQYF. This chain uses TRBV5-4 with TRBJ2-3, with 13 bases fitting TRBD2. The CDR3 runs 18 residues. CDR1 and CDR2 from the germline V gene are SGHNT and YYREEE (reference sequence). V lost 4 bases, J lost 0 bases, and 8 bases stayed unmatched.

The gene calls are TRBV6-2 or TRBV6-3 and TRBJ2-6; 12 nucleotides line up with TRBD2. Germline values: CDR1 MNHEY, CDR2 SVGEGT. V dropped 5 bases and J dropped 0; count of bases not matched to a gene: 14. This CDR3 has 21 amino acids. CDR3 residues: CASSQLAGGQSINSGANVLTF. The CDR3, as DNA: TGTGCCAGCAGTCAACTAGCGGGGGGACAAAGTATTAACTCTGGGGCCAACGTCCTGACTTTC.

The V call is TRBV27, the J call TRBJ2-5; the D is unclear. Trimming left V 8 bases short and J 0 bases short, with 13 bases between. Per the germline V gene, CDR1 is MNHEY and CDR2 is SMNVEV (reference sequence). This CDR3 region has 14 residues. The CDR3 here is CASPPTQNQETQYF. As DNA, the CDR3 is TGTGCCAGCCCGCCGACACAAAACCAAGAGACCCAGTACTTC.

The CDR3 region has the DNA TGCAGTGCTAGGAGGGACAGGGGGCGGAAGGACGGCTACACCTTC. This encodes CSARRDRGRKDGYTF. The chain combines TRBV20-1 with TRBJ1-2, with TRBD1 identical over 12 bases. V shed 3 bases, J shed 8 bases, and the junction held 10 bases outside the gene matches. Germline CDR1 and CDR2: DFQATT and SNEGSKA (reference sequence). This CDR3 has 15 amino acids.

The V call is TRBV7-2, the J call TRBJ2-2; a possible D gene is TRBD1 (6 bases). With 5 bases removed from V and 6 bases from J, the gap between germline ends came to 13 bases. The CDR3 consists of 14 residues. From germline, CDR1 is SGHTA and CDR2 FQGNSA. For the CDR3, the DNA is TGTGCCAGCAGCGCAGGGGTGCGGGCCGGGGAGCTGTTTTTT. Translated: CASSAGVRAGELFF.

The CDR3 region has the DNA TGTGCCAGCAGCCGCGGGAGGGCACGGGAGGACACTGAAGCTTTCTTT. Protein sequence: CASSRGRAREDTEAFF. This chain uses TRBV7-8 with TRBJ1-1; D not certain. There are 16 residues in the CDR3. Trimming took off 5 bases at V and 3 bases at J, with 19 bases between the two ends. From germline, CDR1 is SGHVS and CDR2 FQNEAQ.

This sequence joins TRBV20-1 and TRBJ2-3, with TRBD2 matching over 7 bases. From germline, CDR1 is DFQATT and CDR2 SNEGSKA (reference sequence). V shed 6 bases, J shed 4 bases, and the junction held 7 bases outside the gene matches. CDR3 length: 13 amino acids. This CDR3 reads CSAHGGGADTQYF. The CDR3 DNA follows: TGCAGTGCCCACGGCGGGGGTGCAGATACGCAGTATTTT.

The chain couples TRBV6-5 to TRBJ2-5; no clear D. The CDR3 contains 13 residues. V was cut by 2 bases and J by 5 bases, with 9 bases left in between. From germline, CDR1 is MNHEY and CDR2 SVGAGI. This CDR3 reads CASSYQAGETQYF. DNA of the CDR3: TGTGCCAGCAGTTACCAGGCAGGCGAGACCCAGTACTTC.

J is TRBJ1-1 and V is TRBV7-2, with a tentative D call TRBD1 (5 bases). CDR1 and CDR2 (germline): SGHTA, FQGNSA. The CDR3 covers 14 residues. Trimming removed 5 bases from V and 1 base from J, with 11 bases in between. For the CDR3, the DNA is TGTGCCAGCAGCCATGGGACGGCGAACACTGAAGCTTTCTTT. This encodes CASSHGTANTEAFF. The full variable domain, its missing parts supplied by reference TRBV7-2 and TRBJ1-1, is GAGVSQSPSNKVTEKGKDVELRCDPISGHTALYWYRQSLGQGLEFLIYFQGNSAPDKSGLPSDRFSAERTGGSVSTLTIQRTQQEDSAVYLCASSHGTANTEAFFGQGTRLTVV.

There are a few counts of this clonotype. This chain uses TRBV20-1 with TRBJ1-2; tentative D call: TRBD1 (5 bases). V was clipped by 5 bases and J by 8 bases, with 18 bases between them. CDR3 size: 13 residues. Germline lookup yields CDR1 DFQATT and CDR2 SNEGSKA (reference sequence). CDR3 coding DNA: TGCAGTGCTCCCCCGTTTGGGGGAGGAGGCTACACCTTC. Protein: CSAPPFGGGGYTF.

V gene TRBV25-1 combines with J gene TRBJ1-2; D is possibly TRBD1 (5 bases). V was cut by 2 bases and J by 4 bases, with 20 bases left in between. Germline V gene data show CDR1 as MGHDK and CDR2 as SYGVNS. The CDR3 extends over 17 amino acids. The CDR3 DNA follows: TGTGCCAGCAGTGAAACCTCATCGGGCGGGGGACCCTATGGCTACACCTTC. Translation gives CASSETSSGGGPYGYTF.

The CDR3 DNA is TGTGCCAGCAGTAGACAGCGGGGAGGCGGGGAGCTGTTTTTT. The encoded protein is CASSRQRGGGELFF. V is TRBV12-3 or TRBV12-4 and J is TRBJ2-2; TRBD2 agrees at 7 bases. There are 14 residues in the CDR3. V shed 5 bases, J shed 7 bases, and the junction held 7 bases outside the gene matches.

The CDR3 spells CASRNAGQGVGYTF. The CDR3 DNA reads TGTGCCAGCAGGAATGCGGGACAGGGGGTAGGCTACACCTTC. V usage is TRBV28 and J usage is TRBJ1-2, with TRBD1 matching over 11 bases. J gave up 8 bases and V 6 bases, and 8 bases lay outside the gene matches. CDR3 size: 14 residues. Looked up from germline, CDR1 is MDHEN and CDR2 is SYDVKM.

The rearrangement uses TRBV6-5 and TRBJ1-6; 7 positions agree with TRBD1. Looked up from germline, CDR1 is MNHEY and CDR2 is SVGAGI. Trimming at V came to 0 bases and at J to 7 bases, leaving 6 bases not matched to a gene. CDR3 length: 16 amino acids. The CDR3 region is CASSYSGGGLNSPLHF. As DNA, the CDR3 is TGTGCCAGCAGTTACTCAGGGGGCGGCTTGAATTCACCCCTCCACTTT.

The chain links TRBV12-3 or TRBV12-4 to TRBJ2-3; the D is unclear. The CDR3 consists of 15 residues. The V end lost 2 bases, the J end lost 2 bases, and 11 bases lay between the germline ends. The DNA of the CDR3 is TGTGCCAGCAGTTTAAACCCCAGTATCACAGATACGCAGTATTTT. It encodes CASSLNPSITDTQYF.

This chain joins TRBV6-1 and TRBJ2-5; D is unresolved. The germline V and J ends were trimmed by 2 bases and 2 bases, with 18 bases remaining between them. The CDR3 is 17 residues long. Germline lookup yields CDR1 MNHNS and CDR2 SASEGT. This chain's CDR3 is CASSERRPRKVQETQYF. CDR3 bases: TGTGCCAGCAGTGAACGTCGCCCGCGGAAGGTACAAGAGACCCAGTACTTC.

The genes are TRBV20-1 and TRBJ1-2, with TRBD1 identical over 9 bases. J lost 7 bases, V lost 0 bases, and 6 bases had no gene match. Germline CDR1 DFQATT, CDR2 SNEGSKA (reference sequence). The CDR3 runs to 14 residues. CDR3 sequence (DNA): TGCAGTGCTAGAGAACCCGGACAGGGGAGTGGCTACACCTTC. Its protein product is CSAREPGQGSGYTF.

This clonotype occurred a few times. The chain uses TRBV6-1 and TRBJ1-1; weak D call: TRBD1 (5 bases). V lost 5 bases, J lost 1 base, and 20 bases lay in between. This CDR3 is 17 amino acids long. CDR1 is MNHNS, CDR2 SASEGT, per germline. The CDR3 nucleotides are TGTGCCAGCAGTACTCTCTCAAAGGGCAGGGCGAACACTGAAGCTTTCTTT. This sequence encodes CASSTLSKGRANTEAFF.

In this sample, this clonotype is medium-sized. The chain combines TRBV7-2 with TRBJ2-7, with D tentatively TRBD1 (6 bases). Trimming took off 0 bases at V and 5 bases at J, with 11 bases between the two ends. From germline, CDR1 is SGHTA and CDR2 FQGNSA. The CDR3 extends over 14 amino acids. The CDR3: CASSLAAGANEQYF. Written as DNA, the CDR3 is TGTGCCAGCAGCTTAGCCGCAGGGGCAAACGAGCAGTACTTC. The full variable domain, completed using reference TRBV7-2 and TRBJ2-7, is GAGVSQSPSNKVTEKGKDVELRCDPISGHTALYWYRQSLGQGLEFLIYFQGNSAPDKSGLPSDRFSAERTGGSVSTLTIQRTQQEDSAVYLCASSLAAGANEQYFGPGTRLTVT.

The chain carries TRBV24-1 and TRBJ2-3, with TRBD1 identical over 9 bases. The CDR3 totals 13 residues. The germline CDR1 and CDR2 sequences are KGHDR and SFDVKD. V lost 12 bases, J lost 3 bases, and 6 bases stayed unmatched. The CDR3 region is CAVRDRATDTQYF. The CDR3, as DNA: TGTGCCGTCCGGGACAGGGCGACAGATACGCAGTATTTT.